These 25 T cell receptor beta chains originate from one sample sequenced in a study of blood T cell repertoires in COVID-19. Assay: immunoSEQ multiplex PCR; the TCRdb copy retains only in-frame clones and omits some. In the table there are around 200,000 clones, just under 90% of which are singletons. What was sequenced was peripheral blood. All receptors derive from a man aged 18-30 years with active or convalescent COVID-19.

The chain uses TRBV5-1 and TRBJ2-2, with D perhaps matching TRBD1 (7 bases). V gave up 4 bases and J gave up 6 bases, with 13 bases separating them. CDR3 length equals 14 residues. From germline, CDR1 is SGHRS and CDR2 YFSETQ. CDR3 sequence: CASSPQGEAGELFF. In DNA, the CDR3 is TGCGCCAGCAGCCCCCAGGGGGAGGCCGGGGAGCTGTTTTTT.

The chain joins TRBV5-1 to TRBJ2-3; perhaps TRBD2 as D (6 bases). The germline V and J ends were trimmed by 2 bases and 0 bases, with 10 bases remaining between them. The CDR3 sequence is 15 residues long. CDR1 SGHRS and CDR2 YFSETQ come from the germline V gene. The CDR3 coding sequence is TGCGCCAGCAGCTTTGGGGCGGGGAGCACAGATACGCAGTATTTT. Encoded protein: CASSFGAGSTDTQYF.

This chain uses TRBV6-6 with TRBJ1-4, with D possibly matching TRBD1 (6 bases). The CDR3 is made up of 14 amino acids. The V gene's germline CDR1 is MNHNY and CDR2 SVGAGI (reference sequence). Trimming shortened V by 6 bases and J by 5 bases, and 13 bases separated the two germline ends. CDR3 in DNA: TGTGCCAGCAGGACGGGGGGCGCGAATGAAAAACTGTTTTTT. This encodes CASRTGGANEKLFF.

The chain uses TRBV18 and TRBJ1-4; a weak D match, TRBD1 (5 bases). The CDR3 is 17 amino acids. V was cut by 1 base and J by 2 bases, with 14 bases left in between. The germline CDR1 and CDR2 sequences are KGHSH and LQKENI. The CDR3 DNA reads TGTGCCAGCTCACCACTAGGGGCAAGTCCCACTAATGAAAAACTGTTTTTT. Amino acids: CASSPLGASPTNEKLFF.

V is TRBV24-1 and J is TRBJ1-5; TRBD1 aligns across 9 bases. The CDR3 is made up of 18 amino acids. Germline CDR1 KGHDR, CDR2 SFDVKD. V lost 5 bases to trimming and J lost 2 bases; unmatched junction nucleotides: 12. The CDR3 sequence: CATSGTGQGVGGNQPQHF. CDR3 in DNA: TGTGCCACCAGTGGGACGGGACAGGGTGTTGGAGGCAATCAGCCCCAGCATTTT.

The chain joins TRBV18 to TRBJ2-2, with TRBD1 identical over 7 bases. CDR1 and CDR2 (germline): KGHSH, LQKENI. The length of the CDR3 is 16 residues. The J segment lost 0 bases and the V segment lost 1 base, leaving 2 bases of the junction unmatched. The CDR3: CASSPLGGPNTGELFF. The CDR3 DNA reads as TGTGCCAGCTCACCACTAGGGGGCCCGAACACCGGGGAGCTGTTTTTT. Together with reference TRBV18 and TRBJ2-2, the CDR3 gives the full variable domain: NAGVMQNPRHLVRRRGQEARLRCSPMKGHSHVYWYRQLPEEGLKFMVYLQKENIIDESGMPKERFSAEFPKEGPSILRIQQVVRGDSAAYFCASSPLGGPNTGELFFGEGSRLTVL.

The chain uses TRBV19 and TRBJ2-3, with D possibly TRBD2 on 7 matching bases. V gave up 3 bases and J gave up 4 bases, with 11 bases separating them. The germline CDR1 and CDR2 sequences are LNHDA and SQIVND (reference sequence). The CDR3 is 14 residues long. The CDR3 loop reads CASSIGGGADTQYF. The CDR3 DNA is TGTGCCAGTAGTATTGGAGGGGGGGCAGATACGCAGTATTTT.

The rearrangement uses TRBV5-6 and TRBJ1-2, with TRBD1 matching 10 bases. The V and J ends lost 4 bases and 4 bases, in that order; junction bases with no gene match: 7. Germline V CDR1 and CDR2: SGHDT, YYEEEE. This CDR3 region has 15 residues. This CDR3 reads CASSRGQGRSYGYTF. In nucleotides, the CDR3 is TGTGCCAGCAGCCGGGGACAGGGGAGGAGCTATGGCTACACCTTC. Full variable domain (remainder filled in from reference TRBV5-6 and TRBJ1-2): DAGVTQSPTHLIKTRGQQVTLRCSPKSGHDTVSWYQQALGQGPQFIFQYYEEEERQRGNFPDRFSGHQFPNYSSELNVNALLLGDSALYLCASSRGQGRSYGYTFGSGTRLTVV.

Turning to this clone: The identical CDR3 is also encoded by other nucleotide sequences in the sample. The chain combines TRBV3-1 (or the pseudogene TRBV3-2) with TRBJ1-1, with D possibly TRBD1 on 5 matching bases. Trimming took off 3 bases at V and 5 bases at J, with 7 bases between the two ends. CDR3 length: 12 amino acids. Germline lookup yields CDR1 LGHDT and CDR2 YNNKEL (reference sequence). The DNA for the CDR3 is TGTGCCAGCAGCCAGGCAGGGACTGAAGCTTTCTTT. Protein sequence: CASSQAGTEAFF.

The rearrangement joins TRBV4-1 to TRBJ2-3, with 10 bases that match TRBD2. Germline lookup yields CDR1 MGHRA and CDR2 YSYEKL. The ends lost 0 bases at V and 1 base at J; junction bases unmatched: 4. The CDR3 consists of 17 residues. The CDR3 coding sequence is TGCGCCAGCAGCCAAGATGGGCTAGCGGGGGGCACAGATACGCAGTATTTT. It specifies CASSQDGLAGGTDTQYF.

This clone showed up just once. The chain combines TRBV5-8 with TRBJ1-5; D is unclear. V lost 2 bases to trimming and J lost 0 bases, with 6 bases between them. The CDR3 consists of 14 residues. Looked up from germline, CDR1 is SGHTS and CDR2 is YDEGEE. The CDR3: CASSFSYSNQPQHF. The CDR3 DNA is TGTGCCAGCAGCTTTAGTTATAGCAATCAGCCCCAGCATTTT.

V and J are TRBV7-2 and TRBJ2-1; TRBD2 matches at 15 bases. The V segment lost 4 bases and the J segment 7 bases; nucleotides outside the gene matches: 2. The CDR3 covers 15 residues. Germline-derived CDR1 and CDR2 are SGHTA and FQGNSA. CDR3 nucleotide sequence: TGTGCCAGCAGCTGGACTAGCGGGGGGGGTAATGAGCAGTTCTTC. Amino acid sequence: CASSWTSGGGNEQFF.

V usage is TRBV6-2 or TRBV6-3 and J usage is TRBJ2-1, with 7 positions matching TRBD2. The germline V gene has CDR1 MNHEY and CDR2 SVGEGT. With V trimmed by 5 bases and J by 9 bases, 13 bases remained unmatched. The CDR3 is 15 amino acids. CDR3 residues: CASSQWGRALSEQFF. Here the CDR3 DNA reads TGTGCCAGCAGTCAATGGGGGAGGGCCCTCAGTGAGCAGTTCTTC.

A few counts support this clone. CDR3 sequence (DNA): TGTGCCAGCAGTGAGTCCGGGAATTCACCCCTCCACTTT. This gives the protein CASSESGNSPLHF. This chain connects TRBV6-4 to TRBJ1-6, with D unclear. This CDR3 spans 13 amino acids. Between the trimmed V and J ends, which lost 3 bases and 7 bases, there was a span of 7 bases. Germline V CDR1 and CDR2: MRHNA, SNTAGT.

This chain uses TRBV23-1 with TRBJ2-3; 7 bases fit TRBD2. TRBV23-1 is sorted into the ORF group, with uncertain function. V was pared by 7 bases and J by 8 bases, with 18 bases of the junction left unmatched. The CDR3 totals 16 residues. In nucleotides, the CDR3 is TGCGCCAGCACCACAAGGACTAGTATTCTTAACGGTACGCAGTATTTT. Its protein is CASTTRTSILNGTQYF.

The CDR3 DNA reads as TGTGCCAGCAGTTTTGTAGGACAGCCCCGGGCAGAGACCCAGTACTTC. Its protein is CASSFVGQPRAETQYF. The chain is built from TRBV28 and TRBJ2-5; perhaps TRBD1 as D (6 bases). V shed 3 bases and J shed 4 bases, with 18 bases lying between them. The CDR3 extends over 16 amino acids. Looked up from germline, CDR1 is MDHEN and CDR2 is SYDVKM.

The chain combines TRBV7-2 with TRBJ2-5; D is perhaps TRBD2 (6 bases). The CDR3 is 15 amino acids. Germline CDR1 reads SGHTA; CDR2 reads FQGNSA. With 1 base removed from V and 5 bases from J, the gap between germline ends came to 14 bases. The CDR3 DNA is TGTGCCAGCAGCTTAGGGGGAGGCGGGCGCGAGACCCAGTACTTC. This gives the protein CASSLGGGGRETQYF.

The chain carries TRBV2 and TRBJ2-3; 11 nucleotides agree with TRBD2. In germline, CDR1 is SNHLY, CDR2 FYNNEI. The CDR3 loop spans 16 amino acids. V shed 3 bases and J 4 bases; nucleotides not matched to a gene: 6. The chain's CDR3 is CASSEGSGGAADTQYF. CDR3 nucleotides: TGTGCCAGCAGTGAGGGTAGCGGGGGGGCCGCAGATACGCAGTATTTT.

This chain connects TRBV28 to TRBJ1-1, with unresolved D. Trimming stripped 1 base from V and 4 bases from J, with 10 bases between. CDR1 and CDR2 from the germline V gene are MDHEN and SYDVKM. The CDR3 has 14 amino acids. The DNA of the CDR3 is TGTGCCAGCAGTTTATCGGGGATTAGCACTGAAGCTTTCTTT. Protein product: CASSLSGISTEAFF.

V gene TRBV24-1 combines with J gene TRBJ2-1, with 9 bases aligning to TRBD1. In germline, CDR1 is KGHDR, CDR2 SFDVKD. This CDR3 contains 18 residues. With V trimmed by 7 bases and J by 5 bases, 17 bases remained unmatched. This CDR3 is CATRKDRGAQSHNNEQFF. CDR3 in DNA: TGTGCCACCAGGAAGGACAGGGGAGCTCAATCACATAACAATGAGCAGTTCTTC.

The DNA for the CDR3 is TGTGCCAGCAGCCAAGAGTCGGGGGGGCAAGAGACCCAGTACTTC. This gives the protein CASSQESGGQETQYF. The V and J genes are TRBV3-1 (or the pseudogene TRBV3-2) and TRBJ2-5; 8 positions match TRBD2. Per germline, CDR1 LGHDT and CDR2 YNNKEL (reference sequence). The CDR3 extends over 15 amino acids. V was clipped by 0 bases and J by 2 bases; unmatched bases: 2.

V gene TRBV5-1 combines with J gene TRBJ1-2, with D unresolved. V lost 0 bases and J 5 bases, leaving 14 bases between the germline ends. The CDR3 totals 15 residues. Germline V gene lookup returns CDR1 SGHRS and CDR2 YFSETQ. The CDR3 spells CASSLEAGSVYGYTF. In nucleotides, the CDR3 is TGCGCCAGCAGCTTGGAGGCGGGGTCGGTGTATGGCTACACCTTC. The whole variable domain, filled in from reference TRBV5-1 and TRBJ1-2, reads KAGVTQTPRYLIKTRGQQVTLSCSPISGHRSVSWYQQTPGQGLQFLFEYFSETQRNKGNFPGRFSGRQFSNSRSEMNVSTLELGDSALYLCASSLEAGSVYGYTFGSGTRLTVV.

The chain is built from TRBV10-3 and TRBJ2-1; D unclear. CDR3 length: 15 residues. Germline V lookup: CDR1 ENHRY, CDR2 SYGVKD. V was cut by 3 bases and J by 0 bases, with 9 bases left in between. The DNA for the CDR3 is TGTGCCATCAGTGATCGGGTGAGCTCCTACAATGAGCAGTTCTTC. Protein product: CAISDRVSSYNEQFF.

There are a few counts of this clone. This chain uses TRBV28 with TRBJ1-5; a weak D match, TRBD1 (6 bases). The CDR3 is 12 residues long. Between the trimmed V and J ends, which lost 6 bases and 7 bases, there was a span of 10 bases. The V gene's germline CDR1 is MDHEN and CDR2 SYDVKM. The CDR3 loop is CASRGQGQPQHF. CDR3 nucleotide sequence: TGTGCCAGCAGGGGACAAGGGCAGCCCCAGCATTTT. Variable domain in full (rest from reference TRBV28 and TRBJ1-5): DVKVTQSSRYLVKRTGEKVFLECVQDMDHENMFWYRQDPGLGLRLIYFSYDVKMKEKGDIPEGYSVSREKKERFSLILESASTNQTSMYLCASRGQGQPQHFGDGTRLSIL.

This chain links TRBV7-6 with TRBJ1-1; D is uncertain. The V gene lost 7 bases and the J gene lost 2 bases, with 14 bases spanning the gap. This CDR3 is 14 amino acids long. In germline, CDR1 is SGHVS, CDR2 FNYEAQ. For the CDR3, the DNA is TGTGCCAGCACCCCGGGGTCTAGAAACACTGAAGCTTTCTTT. Amino acid sequence: CASTPGSRNTEAFF.